This T cell receptor beta chain is drawn from a study of vaccination and CD4 T cells after COVID-19. On the study more broadly: Cells were stimulated with overlapping spike peptides from SARS-CoV-2, HCoV-NL63, HCoV-OC43 and HCoV-229E. A CEFX pool, an HIV-1 Nef pool, or no peptide went to control cultures.

V was pared by 5 bases and J by 3 bases, with 2 bases of the junction left unmatched. Germline V gene lookup returns CDR1 MNHEY and CDR2 SVGEGT. CDR3 length: 14 amino acids. The Oncomine TCR Beta short-read assay sequenced DNA from cultured CD4+ T cells. TCRdb re-called the PCR reads with MiXCR, one entry per CDR3 protein. The table lists approximately 25,000 distinct CDR3 sequences, 25% to 30% of them singletons, with roughly 7.2% in the top ten. Time point in this sample: late sampling 161 to 241 days after vaccination in three convalescent patients. Treatment indicated: approximately nine-day PBMC culture with coronavirus spike peptide pools or control peptides (ViraFEST assay). Via ViraFEST, peptide pools expanded antigen-specific T cells before TCR sequencing. As concerns this clonotype: As yet, its antigen is unknown.

The sample was CD4+ T cells from blood, cultured in vitro, taken about 7 months after SARS-CoV-2 vaccination. This TCR was sampled from a human donor who had recovered from COVID-19. The gene calls are TRBV6-2 or TRBV6-3 and TRBJ2-2; 8 nucleotides agree with TRBD1. CDR3 sequence (DNA): TGTGCCAGCAGTGCGACAGGGGACACCGGGGAGCTGTTTTTT. This gives the protein CASSATGDTGELFF.